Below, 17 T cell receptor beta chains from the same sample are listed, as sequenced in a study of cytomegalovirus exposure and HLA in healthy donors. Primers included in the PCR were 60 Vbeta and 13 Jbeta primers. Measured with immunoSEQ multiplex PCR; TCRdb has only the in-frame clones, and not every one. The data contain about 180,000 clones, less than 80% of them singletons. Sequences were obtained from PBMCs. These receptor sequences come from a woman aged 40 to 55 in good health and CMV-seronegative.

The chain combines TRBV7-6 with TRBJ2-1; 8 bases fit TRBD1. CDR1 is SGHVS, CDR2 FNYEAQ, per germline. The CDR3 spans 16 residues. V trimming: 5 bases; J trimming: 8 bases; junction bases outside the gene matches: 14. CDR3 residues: CASSPNPDRAVYEQFF. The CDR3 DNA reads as TGTGCCAGCAGCCCGAACCCGGACAGGGCGGTCTATGAGCAGTTCTTC.

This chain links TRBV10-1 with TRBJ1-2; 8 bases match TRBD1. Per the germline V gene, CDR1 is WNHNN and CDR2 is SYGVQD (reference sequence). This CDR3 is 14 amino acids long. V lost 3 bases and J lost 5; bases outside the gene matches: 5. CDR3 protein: CASSDSTGAYGYTF. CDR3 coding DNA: TGCGCCAGCAGTGACTCGACAGGGGCATATGGCTACACCTTC.

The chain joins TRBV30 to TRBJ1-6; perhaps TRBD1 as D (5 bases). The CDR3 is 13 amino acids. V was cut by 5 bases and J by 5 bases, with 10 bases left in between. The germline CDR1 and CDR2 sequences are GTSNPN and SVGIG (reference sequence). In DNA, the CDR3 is TGTGCCTGGGCAGGGCTGGATAATTCACCCCTCCACTTT. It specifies CAWAGLDNSPLHF.

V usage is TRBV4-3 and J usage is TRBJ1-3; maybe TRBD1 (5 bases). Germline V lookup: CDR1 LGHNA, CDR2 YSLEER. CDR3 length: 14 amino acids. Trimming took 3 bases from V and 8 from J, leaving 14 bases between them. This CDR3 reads CASSQPGGPYTIYF. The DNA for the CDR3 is TGCGCCAGCAGCCAGCCGGGGGGACCCTACACCATATATTTT.

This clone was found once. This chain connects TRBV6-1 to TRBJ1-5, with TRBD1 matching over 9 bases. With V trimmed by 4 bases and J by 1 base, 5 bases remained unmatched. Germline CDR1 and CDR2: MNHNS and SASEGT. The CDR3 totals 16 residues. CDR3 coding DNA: TGTGCCAGCAGTGGGACAGGGGAAGGAAGCAATCAGCCCCAGCATTTT. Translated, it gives CASSGTGEGSNQPQHF.

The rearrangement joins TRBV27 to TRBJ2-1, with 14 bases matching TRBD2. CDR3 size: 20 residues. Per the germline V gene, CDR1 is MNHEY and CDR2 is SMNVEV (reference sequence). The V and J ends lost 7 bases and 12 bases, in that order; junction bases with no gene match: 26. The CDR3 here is CASTHWGTLGLAGEEGAQFF. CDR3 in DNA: TGTGCCAGCACTCACTGGGGCACCCTGGGACTAGCGGGAGAGGAAGGGGCGCAGTTCTTC.

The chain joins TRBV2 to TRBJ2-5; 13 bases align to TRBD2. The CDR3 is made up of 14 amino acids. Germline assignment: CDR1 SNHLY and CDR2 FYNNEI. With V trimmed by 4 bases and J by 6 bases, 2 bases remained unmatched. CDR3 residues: CASSGTSGSKTQYF. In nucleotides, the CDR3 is TGTGCCAGCAGTGGGACTAGCGGGAGTAAGACCCAGTACTTC.

CDR3 sequence (DNA): TGTGCCAGCAGTTATCCCGGGACACCGAACACTGAAGCTTTCTTT. This translates into CASSYPGTPNTEAFF. The chain is built from TRBV6-5 and TRBJ1-1, with D tentatively TRBD1 (6 bases). The germline V and J ends were trimmed by 3 bases and 1 base, with 12 bases remaining between them. CDR1 and CDR2 (germline): MNHEY, SVGAGI. The CDR3 has 15 amino acids.

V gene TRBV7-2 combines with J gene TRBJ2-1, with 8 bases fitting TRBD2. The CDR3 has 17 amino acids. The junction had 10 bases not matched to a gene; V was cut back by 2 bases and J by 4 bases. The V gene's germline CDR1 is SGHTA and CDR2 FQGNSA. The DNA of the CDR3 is TGTGCCAGCAGCTTAACGAGCGGGAGAGGAGGGTACAATGAGCAGTTCTTC. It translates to CASSLTSGRGGYNEQFF.

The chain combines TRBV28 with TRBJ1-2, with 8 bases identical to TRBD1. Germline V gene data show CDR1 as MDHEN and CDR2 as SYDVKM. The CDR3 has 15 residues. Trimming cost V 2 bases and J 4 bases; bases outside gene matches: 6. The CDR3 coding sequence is TGTGCCAGCAGTTTAACGCAGGGGGCGGGCTATGGCTACACCTTC. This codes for CASSLTQGAGYGYTF.

CDR3 amino acids: CASLAGVRETQYF. CDR3 in DNA: TGTGCCAGTTTAGCGGGAGTTCGGGAGACCCAGTACTTC. The genes are TRBV7-2 and TRBJ2-5, with 9 bases matching TRBD2. The CDR3 length is 13 residues. The germline V gene has CDR1 SGHTA and CDR2 FQGNSA. The V gene end was trimmed by 9 bases and the J gene end by 5 bases; junction bases not matched to a gene: 7.

As DNA, the CDR3 is TGTGCCAGCTCACAAGACAGGGTGGACTCTGGAAACACCATATATTTT. Translated, it gives CASSQDRVDSGNTIYF. This sequence joins TRBV18 and TRBJ1-3; 7 bases fit TRBD1. Unmatched junction bases numbered 6, after V lost 4 bases and J lost 0 bases. The CDR3 runs to 16 residues. The germline gives CDR1 KGHSH, CDR2 LQKENI.

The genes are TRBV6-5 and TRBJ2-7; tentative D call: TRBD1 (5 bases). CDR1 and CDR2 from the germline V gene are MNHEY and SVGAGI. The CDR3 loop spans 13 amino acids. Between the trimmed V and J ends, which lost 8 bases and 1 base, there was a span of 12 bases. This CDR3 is CASGQGPSYEQYF. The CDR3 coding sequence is TGTGCCAGCGGGCAGGGCCCTTCCTACGAGCAGTACTTC.

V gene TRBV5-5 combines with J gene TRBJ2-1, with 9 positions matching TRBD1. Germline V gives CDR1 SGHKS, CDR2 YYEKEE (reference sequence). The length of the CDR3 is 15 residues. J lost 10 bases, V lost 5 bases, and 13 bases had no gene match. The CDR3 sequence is CASSPPGQGFREQFF. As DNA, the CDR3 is TGTGCCAGCAGTCCGCCGGGACAGGGTTTTCGCGAGCAGTTCTTC.

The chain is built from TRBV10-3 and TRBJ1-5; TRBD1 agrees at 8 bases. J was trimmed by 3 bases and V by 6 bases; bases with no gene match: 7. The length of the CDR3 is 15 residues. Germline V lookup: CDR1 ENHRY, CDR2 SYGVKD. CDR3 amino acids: CAISRTGSVNQPQHF. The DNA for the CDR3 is TGTGCCATCAGCCGGACAGGGTCCGTCAATCAGCCCCAGCATTTT.

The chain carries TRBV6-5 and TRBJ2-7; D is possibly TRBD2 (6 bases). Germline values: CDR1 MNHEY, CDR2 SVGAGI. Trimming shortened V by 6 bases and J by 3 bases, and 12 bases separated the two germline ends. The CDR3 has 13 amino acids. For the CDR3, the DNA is TGTGCCAGCAGAAGGGGACTGAACTACGAGCAGTACTTC. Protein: CASRRGLNYEQYF.

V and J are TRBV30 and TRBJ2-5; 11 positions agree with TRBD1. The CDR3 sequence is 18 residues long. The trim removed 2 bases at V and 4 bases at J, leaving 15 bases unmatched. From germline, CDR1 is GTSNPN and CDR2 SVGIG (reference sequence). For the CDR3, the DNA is TGTGCCTGGAGTCCAACCGAGGCGCGGGACAGGGGGAGAGAGACCCAGTACTTC. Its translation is CAWSPTEARDRGRETQYF.